This T cell receptor beta chain was profiled in a study of blood T cell repertoires in COVID-19. CDR3 length: 13 residues. Trimming left V 4 bases short and J 5 bases short, with 9 bases between. CDR1 and CDR2 from the germline V gene are MGHRA and YSYEKL. Some clones are missing from TCRdb's copy, which holds only in-frame ones; the method was immunoSEQ multiplex PCR. Counted here are approximately 35,000 clones, 90% to 95% occurring once; the ten biggest clones make up roughly 13%. This clonotype was sampled from a human donor in a cohort sampled during active COVID-19. Sequenced material: peripheral blood. The rearrangement joins TRBV4-1 to TRBJ2-1; maybe TRBD2 (6 bases). The CDR3 reads CASSPGGHNEQFF. The CDR3 DNA sequence: TGCGCCAGCAGCCCCGGGGGACACAATGAGCAGTTCTTC.